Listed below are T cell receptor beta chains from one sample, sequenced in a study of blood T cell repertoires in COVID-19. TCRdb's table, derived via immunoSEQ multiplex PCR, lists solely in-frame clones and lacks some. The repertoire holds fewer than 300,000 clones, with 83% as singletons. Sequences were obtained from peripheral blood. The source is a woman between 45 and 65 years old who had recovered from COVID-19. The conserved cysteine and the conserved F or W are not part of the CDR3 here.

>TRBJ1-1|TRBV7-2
ASSLVSRLNTEAF
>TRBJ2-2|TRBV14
ASSQDRYTGELF
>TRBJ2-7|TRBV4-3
ASSRLAGVYEQY
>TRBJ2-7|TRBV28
ASRKRSGTGGEQY
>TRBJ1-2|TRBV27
ASSFRGSGYT
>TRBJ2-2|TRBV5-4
ASWEGSNTGELF
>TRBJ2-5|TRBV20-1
SANRQETQY
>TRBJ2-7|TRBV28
ASKGDSPYEQY
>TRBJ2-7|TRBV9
ASSGTDSYEQY
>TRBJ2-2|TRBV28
ASGSNTGELF
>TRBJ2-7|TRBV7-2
ASSYPVGQGRDEQY
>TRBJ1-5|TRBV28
ASSFGGRLGQPQH
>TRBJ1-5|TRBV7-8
ASSLRGINQPQH
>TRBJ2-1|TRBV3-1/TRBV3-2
ASSQVEEGAF
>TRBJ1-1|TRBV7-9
ASSSLMNTEAF
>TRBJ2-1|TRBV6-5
ASRVIAGADEQF
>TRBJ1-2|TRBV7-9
ASSLARGDYGYT
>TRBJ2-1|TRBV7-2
ASSLMVSSYNEQF
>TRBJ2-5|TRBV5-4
ASSLAGGPLGAQY
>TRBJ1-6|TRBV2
ASTADRGDSPLH
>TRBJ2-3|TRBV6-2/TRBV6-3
ASSPIPNGILY
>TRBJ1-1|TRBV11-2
ASSFLRNTEAF
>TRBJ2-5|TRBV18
ASSFSEDPSTQTQY
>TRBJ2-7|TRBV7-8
ASSLGAGTSYSYEQY
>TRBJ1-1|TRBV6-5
ASSYRWTGIAF
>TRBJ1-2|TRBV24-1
ATSDSSNYGYT
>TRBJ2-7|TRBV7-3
ASSSRTSSYEQY
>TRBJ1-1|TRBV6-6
ASSTSRGDREEAF
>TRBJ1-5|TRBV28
ASSRGQEPQH
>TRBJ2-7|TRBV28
ASSSPAGGPSYEQY
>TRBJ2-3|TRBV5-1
ASSQGLGLAGSTDTQY
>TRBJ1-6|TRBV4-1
ASSARSVESNSPLH
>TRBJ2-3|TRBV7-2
ASSPYGGAGTDTQY
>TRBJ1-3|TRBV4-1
ASSQFLDNSGNTIY
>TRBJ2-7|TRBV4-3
ASSQENPLLGEQY
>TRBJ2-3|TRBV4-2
ASSSDRGTSASTDTQY
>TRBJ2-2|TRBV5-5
ASSLRLAGGTGELF
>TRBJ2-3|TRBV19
ASRTGTGTADTQY
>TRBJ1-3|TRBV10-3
AIKVQSHTIY
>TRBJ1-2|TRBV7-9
ASSPTTGLHVNYGYT